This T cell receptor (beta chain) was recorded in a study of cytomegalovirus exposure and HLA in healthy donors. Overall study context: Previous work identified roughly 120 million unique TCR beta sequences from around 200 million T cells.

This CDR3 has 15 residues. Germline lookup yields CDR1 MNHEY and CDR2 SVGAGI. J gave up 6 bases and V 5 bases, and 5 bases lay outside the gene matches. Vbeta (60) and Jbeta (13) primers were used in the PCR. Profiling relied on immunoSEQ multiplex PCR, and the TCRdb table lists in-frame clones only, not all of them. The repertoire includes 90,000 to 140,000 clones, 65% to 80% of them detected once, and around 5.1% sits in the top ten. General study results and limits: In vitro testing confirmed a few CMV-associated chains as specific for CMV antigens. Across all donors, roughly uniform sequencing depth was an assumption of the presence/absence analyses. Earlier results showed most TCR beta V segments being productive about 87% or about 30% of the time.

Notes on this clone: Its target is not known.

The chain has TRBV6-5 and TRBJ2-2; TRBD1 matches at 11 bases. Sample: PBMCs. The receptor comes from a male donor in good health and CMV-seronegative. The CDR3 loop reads CASSLGQGAAGELFF. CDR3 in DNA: TGTGCCAGCAGTCTCGGACAGGGGGCTGCCGGGGAGCTGTTTTTT.